Listed below are T cell receptor beta chains from one sample, sequenced in a study of cytomegalovirus exposure and HLA in healthy donors. The assay was immunoSEQ multiplex PCR, and TCRdb's table has in-frame clones only and misses some. The repertoire holds approximately 120,000 clones, 81% seen once, with under 5% in the top ten. Sequenced material: PBMCs. Every receptor here comes from a man aged 18-30 years in good health and CMV-seropositive. Both conserved end residues are part of each CDR3. A D gene is named only where the DNA matches it firmly. Clone size, where shown, is once, few, many, or a class for clones that have expanded.

d_call clone_size j_call v_call cdr3_aa cdr3_nt
TRBD2 NA TRBJ2-1 TRBV19 CASSILAGNHYNEQFF TGTGCCAGTAGTATCCTAGCGGGAAACCACTACAATGAGCAGTTCTTC
NA NA TRBJ2-7 TRBV4-3 CASSQDPGGGEQYF TGCGCCAGCAGCCAAGATCCCGGAGGAGGCGAGCAGTACTTC
TRBD1 NA TRBJ1-1 TRBV7-9 CSSSLVTRYRGPAEAFF TGTTCCAGCAGCTTAGTTACCAGATACAGGGGGCCTGCTGAAGCTTTCTTT
TRBD1 few TRBJ1-6 TRBV5-6 CASNRDSNSPLHF TGTGCCAGCAACCGGGACAGTAATTCACCCCTCCACTTT
NA NA TRBJ1-5 TRBV5-5 CASSFISNQPQHF TGTGCCAGCAGCTTTATCAGCAATCAGCCCCAGCATTTT
TRBD2 NA TRBJ2-3 TRBV7-2 CASSSGLAGANTDTQYF TGTGCCAGCAGCTCCGGACTAGCGGGGGCCAACACAGATACGCAGTATTTT
NA NA TRBJ2-7 TRBV19 CASSIPGSPYEQYF TGTGCCAGTAGTATACCGGGTTCCCCCTACGAGCAGTACTTC
TRBD1 NA TRBJ1-5 TRBV10-2 CASSEIGDRGNNQPQHF TGCGCCAGCAGTGAAATCGGGGACAGGGGGAACAATCAGCCCCAGCATTTT
NA few TRBJ1-5 TRBV12-2 CASRLGGAGDSNQPQHF TGTGCAAGTCGCTTGGGGGGGGCGGGCGATAGCAATCAGCCCCAGCATTTT
TRBD1 once TRBJ1-5 TRBV7-9 CASSPGTGGWSNQPQHF TGTGCCAGCAGCCCCGGGACAGGGGGCTGGAGCAATCAGCCCCAGCATTTT
TRBD1 NA TRBJ1-2 TRBV5-1 CASSLSGQGLYGYTF TGCGCCAGCAGCTTATCGGGACAGGGTTTGTATGGCTACACCTTC
TRBD1 few TRBJ1-1 TRBV9 CASSVGPQGVLTEAFF TGTGCCAGCAGCGTAGGGCCCCAGGGGGTGCTCACTGAAGCTTTCTTT
TRBD2 NA TRBJ2-5 TRBV9 CASSVRTSWETQYF TGTGCCAGCAGCGTCCGGACTAGCTGGGAGACCCAGTACTTC
TRBD1 NA TRBJ1-6 TRBV7-6 CASSQQGRSSPLHF TGTGCCAGCAGCCAACAGGGGCGGTCGTCACCCCTCCACTTT
NA NA TRBJ1-6 TRBV19 CASSSRATSSYNSPLHF TGTGCCAGTAGTTCCAGGGCAACCAGCTCCTATAATTCACCCCTCCACTTT
NA once TRBJ1-5 TRBV7-9 CASSFSGVDQPQHF TGTGCCAGCAGCTTCTCAGGTGTCGACCAGCCCCAGCATTTT
NA NA TRBJ1-4 TRBV2 CASPGETPKEKLFF TGTGCCAGCCCCGGGGAAACACCTAAGGAAAAACTGTTTTTT
NA NA TRBJ2-5 TRBV2 CASSEAGVGGVETQYF TGTGCCAGCAGTGAGGCCGGGGTTGGGGGCGTGGAGACCCAGTACTTC
TRBD1 few TRBJ1-2 TRBV27 CASSKIPGQANYGYTF TGTGCCAGCAGTAAGATCCCGGGACAGGCTAACTATGGCTACACCTTC
NA NA TRBJ1-1 TRBV6-6 CASNPSGGYTEAFF TGTGCCAGCAACCCATCGGGGGGCTACACTGAAGCTTTCTTT
NA NA TRBJ1-1 TRBV5-7 CASSNTGKLNTEAFF TGTGCCAGCAGCAACACAGGGAAACTGAACACTGAAGCTTTCTTT
TRBD2 NA TRBJ2-1 TRBV6-5 CASSYSPSGGNEQFF TGTGCCAGCAGTTACTCACCTAGCGGGGGCAATGAGCAGTTCTTC
NA NA TRBJ2-7 TRBV11-2 CASSLDREEYF TGTGCCAGCAGCTTAGACCGAGAGGAGTACTTC
TRBD2 NA TRBJ2-1 TRBV7-6 CASSLVPILAGGPNEQLF TGTGCCAGCAGCTTAGTTCCTATTCTAGCGGGAGGGCCCAATGAGCAGCTCTTC
NA NA TRBJ2-2 TRBV9 CASSTIGDTGELFF TGTGCCAGCAGCACCATAGGGGACACCGGGGAGCTGTTTTTT
NA NA TRBJ1-5 TRBV19 CASSKDDRLHQPQHF TGTGCCAGTAGTAAGGATGACAGATTACATCAGCCCCAGCATTTT
TRBD1 NA TRBJ2-3 TRBV27 CASSLDRGTDTQYF TGTGCCAGCAGCCTCGACAGGGGTACTGATACGCAGTATTTT
NA few TRBJ2-2 TRBV11-3 CASSFWSGELFF TGTGCCAGCAGCTTTTGGAGCGGGGAGCTGTTTTTT
NA once TRBJ2-3 TRBV7-9 CASSLGLVTDTQYF TGTGCCAGCAGCTTAGGGCTAGTTACAGATACGCAGTATTTT
NA NA TRBJ2-1 TRBV4-1 CASSRLGLGEQFF TGCGCCAGCAGCCGACTAGGGTTGGGTGAGCAGTTCTTC
NA NA TRBJ2-7 TRBV7-2 CASSLGAGRQYF TGTGCCAGCAGCTTAGGGGCGGGAAGGCAGTACTTC
TRBD2 NA TRBJ2-2 TRBV9 CASSSNPTYEGHSGRKITGELFF TGTGCCAGCAGCTCCAACCCTACTTATGAAGGGCATAGCGGGAGAAAAATCACCGGGGAGCTGTTTTTT
NA NA TRBJ2-5 TRBV10-3 CAIGCPRPRPLQETQYF TGTGCCATCGGATGCCCGCGGCCTCGCCCCCTCCAAGAGACCCAGTACTTC
TRBD2 NA TRBJ2-3 TRBV6-5 CASSRGGEGTDTQYF TGTGCCAGCAGTCGTGGGGGGGAGGGCACAGATACGCAGTATTTT